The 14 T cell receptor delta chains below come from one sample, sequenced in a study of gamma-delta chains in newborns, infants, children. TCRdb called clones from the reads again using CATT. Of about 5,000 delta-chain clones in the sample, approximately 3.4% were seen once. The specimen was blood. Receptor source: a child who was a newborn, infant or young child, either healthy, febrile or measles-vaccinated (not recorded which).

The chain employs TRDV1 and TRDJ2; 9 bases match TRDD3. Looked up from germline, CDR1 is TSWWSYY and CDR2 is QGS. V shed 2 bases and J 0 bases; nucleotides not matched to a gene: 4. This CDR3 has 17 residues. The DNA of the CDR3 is TGTGCTCTTGGGGAAGGGGGATACTCAACTTTGACAGCACAACTCTTCTTT. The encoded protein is CALGEGGYSTLTAQLFF.

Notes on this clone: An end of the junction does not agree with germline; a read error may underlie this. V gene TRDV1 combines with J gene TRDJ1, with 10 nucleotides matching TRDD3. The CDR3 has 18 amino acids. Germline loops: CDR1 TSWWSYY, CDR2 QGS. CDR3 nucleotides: TGTGCTTTTGGGCCCTTCCTGTGGGGGATACCACACACCGATAAACTCATCTTT. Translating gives CAFGPFLWGIPHTDKLIF.

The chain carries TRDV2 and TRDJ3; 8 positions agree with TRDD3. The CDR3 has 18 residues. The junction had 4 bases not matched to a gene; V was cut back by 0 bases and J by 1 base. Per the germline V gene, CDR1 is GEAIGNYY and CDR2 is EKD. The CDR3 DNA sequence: TGTGCCTGTGACACCGCGGGATACGGGTCCTGGGACACCCGACAGATGTTTTTC. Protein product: CACDTAGYGSWDTRQMFF.

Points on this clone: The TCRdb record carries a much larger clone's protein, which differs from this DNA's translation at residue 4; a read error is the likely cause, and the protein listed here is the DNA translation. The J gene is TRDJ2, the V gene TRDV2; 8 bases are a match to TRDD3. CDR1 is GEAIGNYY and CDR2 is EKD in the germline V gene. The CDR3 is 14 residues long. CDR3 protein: CACGTVGDTAQLFF. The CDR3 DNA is TGTGCCTGTGGCACCGTGGGGGATACAGCACAACTCTTCTTT.

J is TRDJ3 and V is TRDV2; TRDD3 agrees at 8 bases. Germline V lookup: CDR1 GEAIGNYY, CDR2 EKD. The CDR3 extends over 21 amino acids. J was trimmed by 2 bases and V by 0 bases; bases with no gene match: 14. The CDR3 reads CACDTGFMGDGDAWDTRQMFF. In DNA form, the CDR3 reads TGTGCCTGTGACACCGGATTCATGGGGGATGGGGACGCCTGGGACACCCGACAGATGTTTTTC.

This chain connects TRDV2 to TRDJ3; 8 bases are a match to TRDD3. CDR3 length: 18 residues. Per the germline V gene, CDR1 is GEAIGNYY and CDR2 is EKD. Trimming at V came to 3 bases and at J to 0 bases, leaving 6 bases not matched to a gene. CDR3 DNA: TGTGCCTGTGACTATACTGGGGGGAGCTCCTGGGACACCCGACAGATGTTTTTC. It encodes CACDYTGGSSWDTRQMFF.

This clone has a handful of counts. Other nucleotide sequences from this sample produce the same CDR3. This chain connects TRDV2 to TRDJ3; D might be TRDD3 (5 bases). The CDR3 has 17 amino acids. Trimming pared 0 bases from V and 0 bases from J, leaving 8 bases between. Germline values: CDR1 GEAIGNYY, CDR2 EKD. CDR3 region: CACDTTGSSWDTRQMFF. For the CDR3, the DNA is TGTGCCTGTGACACCACGGGGAGCTCCTGGGACACCCGACAGATGTTTTTC.

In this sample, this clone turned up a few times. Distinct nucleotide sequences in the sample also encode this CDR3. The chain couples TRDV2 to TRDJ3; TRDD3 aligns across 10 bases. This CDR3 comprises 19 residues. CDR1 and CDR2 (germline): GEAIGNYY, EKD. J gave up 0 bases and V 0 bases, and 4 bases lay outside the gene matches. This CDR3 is CACDTWGILSSWDTRQMFF. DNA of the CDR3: TGTGCCTGTGACACCTGGGGGATACTGAGCTCCTGGGACACCCGACAGATGTTTTTC.

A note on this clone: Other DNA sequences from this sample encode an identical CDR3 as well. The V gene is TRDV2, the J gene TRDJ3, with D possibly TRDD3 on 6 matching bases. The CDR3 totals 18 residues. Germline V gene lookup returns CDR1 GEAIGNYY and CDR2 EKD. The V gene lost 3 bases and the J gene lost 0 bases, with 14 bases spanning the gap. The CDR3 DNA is TGTGCCTGTGACTCAATGGGGGTCCGCTCCTGGGACACCCGACAGATGTTTTTC. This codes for CACDSMGVRSWDTRQMFF.

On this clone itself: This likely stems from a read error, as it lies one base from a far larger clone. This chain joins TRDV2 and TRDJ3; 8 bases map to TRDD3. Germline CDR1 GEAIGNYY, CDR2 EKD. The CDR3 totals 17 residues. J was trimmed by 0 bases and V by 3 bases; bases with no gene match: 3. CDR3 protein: CACDYWGGSWDTRQMFF. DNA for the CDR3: TGTGCCTGTGACTACTGGGGGGGCTCCTGGGACACCCGACAGATGTTTTTC.

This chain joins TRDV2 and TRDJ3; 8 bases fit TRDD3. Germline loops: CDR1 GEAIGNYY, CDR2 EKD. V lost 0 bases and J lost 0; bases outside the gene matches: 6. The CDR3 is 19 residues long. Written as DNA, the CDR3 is TGTGCCTGTGACACCGTTGGGGGATTCAGCTCCTGGGACACCCGACAGATGTTTTTC. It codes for CACDTVGGFSSWDTRQMFF.

The CDR3 sequence: CALGELSHVGFWGIRLTAQLFF. CDR3 DNA: TGTGCTCTTGGGGAACTTTCCCACGTAGGATTCTGGGGGATACGATTGACAGCACAACTCTTCTTT. The gene calls are TRDV1 and TRDJ2; 12 nucleotides line up with TRDD3. Trimming removed 0 bases from V and 2 bases from J; junction bases left unmatched: 16. The CDR3 is made up of 22 amino acids. The V gene's germline CDR1 is TSWWSYY and CDR2 QGS.

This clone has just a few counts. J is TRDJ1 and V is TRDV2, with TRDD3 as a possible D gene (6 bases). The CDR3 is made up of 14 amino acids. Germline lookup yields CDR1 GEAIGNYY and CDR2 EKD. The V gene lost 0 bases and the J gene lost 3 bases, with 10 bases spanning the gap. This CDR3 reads CACDTRWGPDKLIF. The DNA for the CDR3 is TGTGCCTGTGACACCCGGTGGGGGCCCGATAAACTCATCTTT.

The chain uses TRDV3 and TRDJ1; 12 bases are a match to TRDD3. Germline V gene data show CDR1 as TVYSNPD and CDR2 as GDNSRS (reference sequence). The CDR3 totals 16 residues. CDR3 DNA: TGTGCTCTGAATACTGGGGGATACTATTACACCGATAAACTCATCTTT. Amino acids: CALNTGGYYYTDKLIF. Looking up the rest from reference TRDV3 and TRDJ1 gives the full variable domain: CDKVTQSSPDQTVASGSEVVLLCTYDTVYSNPDLFWYRIRPDYSFQFVFYGDNSRSEGADFTQGRFSVKHILTQKAFHLVISPVRTEDSATYYCALNTGGYYYTDKLIFGKGTRVTVEP.